This TCR beta chain was sequenced for a study of T cells in localized non-small cell lung cancer. V lost 1 base and J lost 0, with 15 bases in between. Germline CDR1 MGHDK, CDR2 SYGVNS. The CDR3 length is 17 residues. The data were produced by immunoSEQ multiplex PCR, yet TCRdb's version contains in-frame clones alone and is incomplete. Here the sample spans 34,000 or so clones, 90% to 95% being singletons. The chain is built from TRBV25-1 and TRBJ1-1; weak D call: TRBD1 (5 bases). This sample comprised peripheral blood, obtained before any cancer treatment. The source is a female donor older than 55 with stage I lung adenocarcinoma. The DNA for the CDR3 is TGTGCCAGCAGTGAATTAGGGACTGTTGTTATGAACACTGAAGCTTTCTTT. Encoded protein: CASSELGTVVMNTEAFF.